The sequence of this T cell receptor beta chain was determined in a study of blood T cell repertoires in COVID-19. Overall study: PBMCs, B-cell-depleted T cells, or T cells provided the cDNA or gDNA that made up the material.

The count of this clone is one. Trimming shortened V by 4 bases and J by 1 base, and 7 bases separated the two germline ends. The CDR3 contains 14 residues. CDR1 is SGHNT and CDR2 is YENEEA in the germline V gene. The authors' processing: It was from reference gene primer amplification that nucleated cell counts were estimated. The method was immunoSEQ multiplex PCR; TCRdb's version includes in-frame clones alone and lacks a portion of them. The DNA was the basis for D and trimming; V, J and clone size are from that table. The data contain 75,000 to 95,000 clones, more than 65% of them seen just once; the ten biggest clones take up roughly 6.2%.

The sequenced sample consisted of peripheral blood. The chain carries TRBV11-3 and TRBJ2-2; tentatively, D is TRBD1 (5 bases). This receptor was identified in a man aged 55 to 69 with acute or convalescent COVID-19. The CDR3 protein is CASSSRVNTGELFF. The CDR3, as DNA: TGTGCCAGCAGCTCCAGGGTGAACACCGGGGAGCTGTTTTTT.